This is a list of T cell receptor beta chains from one sample in a study of a mutant IDH1 vaccine in newly diagnosed glioma. Here immunoSEQ multiplex PCR was the method, and the copy in TCRdb shows in-frame clones only, minus some. The sample holds about 66,000 clones, less than 85% seen once. Their specific antigens are unknown. Material: PBMCs, obtained from a glioma patient whose treatment included an IDH1 peptide vaccine. The source is a woman aged 45 to 65 with glioma. The CDR3 runs from the conserved cysteine through the conserved F or W. Fields, in order: V gene, D gene, clone size, J gene, CDR3 length, CDR3 protein, CDR3 DNA. The D gene is left open where the match is weak. A clone size is listed for some rows: how often the clone was seen (once, few, many), or a class if it is expanded.

V gene: TRBV7-6
D gene: .
clone size: .
J gene: TRBJ1-2
CDR3 length: 15
CDR3 protein: CASSYGTPSNYGYTF
CDR3 DNA: TGTGCCAGCAGCTATGGGACACCGTCTAACTATGGCTACACCTTC

V gene: TRBV5-1
D gene: TRBD2
clone size: .
J gene: TRBJ2-5
CDR3 length: 15
CDR3 protein: CASSLGGGAEETQYF
CDR3 DNA: TGCGCCAGCAGCTTGGGCGGGGGGGCCGAAGAGACCCAGTACTTC

V gene: TRBV27
D gene: TRBD1
clone size: .
J gene: TRBJ1-2
CDR3 length: 13
CDR3 protein: CASRGQGRAGYTF
CDR3 DNA: TGTGCCAGCAGAGGACAGGGACGTGCTGGCTACACCTTC

V gene: TRBV27
D gene: TRBD2
clone size: .
J gene: TRBJ2-1
CDR3 length: 19
CDR3 protein: CASRAPALAGASSYNEQFF
CDR3 DNA: TGTGCCAGCAGGGCCCCGGCACTAGCGGGGGCAAGCTCCTACAATGAGCAGTTCTTC

V gene: TRBV7-2
D gene: .
clone size: once
J gene: TRBJ1-2
CDR3 length: 14
CDR3 protein: CASSFIPGPYGYTF
CDR3 DNA: TGTGCCAGCAGCTTTATCCCGGGACCCTATGGCTACACCTTC

V gene: TRBV5-6
D gene: .
clone size: .
J gene: TRBJ1-4
CDR3 length: 16
CDR3 protein: CASSLWGSGGNEKLFF
CDR3 DNA: TGTGCCAGCAGCTTGTGGGGTAGCGGGGGAAATGAAAAACTGTTTTTT

V gene: TRBV4-1
D gene: .
clone size: .
J gene: TRBJ1-5
CDR3 length: 16
CDR3 protein: CASSPHLLGVDQPQHF
CDR3 DNA: TGCGCCAGCAGCCCCCATTTGCTGGGGGTCGATCAGCCCCAGCATTTT

V gene: TRBV5-6
D gene: TRBD1
clone size: .
J gene: TRBJ1-2
CDR3 length: 15
CDR3 protein: CASSQTGTGAYGYTF
CDR3 DNA: TGTGCCAGCAGCCAGACCGGGACAGGGGCCTATGGCTACACCTTC

V gene: TRBV16
D gene: .
clone size: .
J gene: TRBJ1-2
CDR3 length: 13
CDR3 protein: CASSHLGASGYTF
CDR3 DNA: TGTGCCAGCAGCCATTTAGGGGCGTCTGGCTACACCTTC

V gene: TRBV7-9
D gene: .
clone size: .
J gene: TRBJ1-5
CDR3 length: 14
CDR3 protein: CASSLGIEDQPQHF
CDR3 DNA: TGTGCCAGCAGCTTAGGGATTGAGGATCAGCCCCAGCATTTT

V gene: TRBV28
D gene: TRBD2
clone size: .
J gene: TRBJ2-5
CDR3 length: 14
CDR3 protein: CASRVSGGAQTQYF
CDR3 DNA: TGTGCCAGCAGGGTTAGCGGGGGGGCACAGACCCAGTACTTC

V gene: TRBV2
D gene: .
clone size: .
J gene: TRBJ1-3
CDR3 length: 15
CDR3 protein: CASSFDGNSGNTIYF
CDR3 DNA: TGTGCCAGCAGTTTCGACGGAAACTCTGGAAACACCATATATTTT

V gene: TRBV2
D gene: .
clone size: .
J gene: TRBJ2-3
CDR3 length: 13
CDR3 protein: CASRANSPDTQYF
CDR3 DNA: TGTGCCAGCAGGGCCAATTCCCCAGATACGCAGTATTTT

V gene: TRBV2
D gene: .
clone size: .
J gene: TRBJ1-4
CDR3 length: 17
CDR3 protein: CASSEARRRGAIEKLFF
CDR3 DNA: TGTGCCAGCAGTGAAGCGCGGAGGAGGGGGGCCATTGAAAAACTGTTTTTT

V gene: TRBV10-3
D gene: .
clone size: .
J gene: TRBJ1-6
CDR3 length: 15
CDR3 protein: CAISESKADNSPLHF
CDR3 DNA: TGTGCCATCAGTGAGTCGAAGGCGGATAATTCACCCCTCCACTTT

V gene: TRBV29-1
D gene: TRBD1
clone size: once
J gene: TRBJ1-2
CDR3 length: 13
CDR3 protein: CSVARQGTYGYTF
CDR3 DNA: TGCAGCGTTGCACGACAGGGAACCTATGGCTACACCTTC

V gene: TRBV19
D gene: TRBD2
clone size: once
J gene: TRBJ2-5
CDR3 length: 15
CDR3 protein: CASVGLASGRETQYF
CDR3 DNA: TGTGCCAGTGTGGGACTAGCAAGTGGTCGAGAGACCCAGTACTTC

V gene: TRBV13
D gene: .
clone size: few
J gene: TRBJ1-1
CDR3 length: 14
CDR3 protein: CASSKLQGNTEAFF
CDR3 DNA: TGTGCCAGCAGCAAACTACAGGGGAACACTGAAGCTTTCTTT

V gene: TRBV2
D gene: .
clone size: .
J gene: TRBJ2-7
CDR3 length: 11
CDR3 protein: CASSDAYEQYF
CDR3 DNA: TGTGCCAGCAGTGATGCTTACGAGCAGTACTTC

V gene: TRBV7-2
D gene: .
clone size: few
J gene: TRBJ2-5
CDR3 length: 16
CDR3 protein: CASSLASSGGQETQYF
CDR3 DNA: TGTGCCAGCAGCTTAGCGAGTAGTGGGGGTCAAGAGACCCAGTACTTC

V gene: TRBV5-1
D gene: TRBD1
clone size: .
J gene: TRBJ2-7
CDR3 length: 15
CDR3 protein: CASSQTGTGGLEQYF
CDR3 DNA: TGCGCCAGCAGCCAAACCGGGACAGGGGGCCTCGAGCAGTACTTC

V gene: TRBV7-6
D gene: .
clone size: .
J gene: TRBJ2-5
CDR3 length: 14
CDR3 protein: CASSPGAGRETQYF
CDR3 DNA: TGTGCCAGCAGCCCGGGAGCCGGGCGGGAGACCCAGTACTTC

V gene: TRBV30
D gene: TRBD2
clone size: .
J gene: TRBJ2-1
CDR3 length: 16
CDR3 protein: CAWSKTTSGSYNEQFF
CDR3 DNA: TGTGCCTGGAGTAAAACAACTAGCGGCTCCTACAATGAGCAGTTCTTC

V gene: TRBV2
D gene: .
clone size: once
J gene: TRBJ1-5
CDR3 length: 14
CDR3 protein: CASSEEGRLQPQHF
CDR3 DNA: TGTGCCAGCAGTGAAGAGGGTAGGCTTCAGCCCCAGCATTTT

V gene: TRBV9
D gene: TRBD2
clone size: .
J gene: TRBJ2-2
CDR3 length: 19
CDR3 protein: CASSVRLAGGPFASGELFF
CDR3 DNA: TGTGCCAGCAGCGTAAGACTAGCGGGGGGCCCCTTCGCATCCGGGGAGCTGTTTTTT

V gene: TRBV5-4
D gene: .
clone size: .
J gene: TRBJ2-2
CDR3 length: 15
CDR3 protein: CASSSRGASGGELFF
CDR3 DNA: TGTGCCAGCAGCTCTAGGGGGGCCAGCGGCGGGGAGCTGTTTTTT

V gene: TRBV4-1
D gene: .
clone size: .
J gene: TRBJ1-6
CDR3 length: 14
CDR3 protein: CASSQGQDNSPLHF
CDR3 DNA: TGCGCCAGCAGCCAAGGACAGGATAATTCACCCCTCCACTTT

V gene: TRBV6-5
D gene: TRBD1
clone size: .
J gene: TRBJ1-1
CDR3 length: 13
CDR3 protein: CASRGQGYTEAFF
CDR3 DNA: TGTGCCAGCAGGGGACAGGGGTATACTGAAGCTTTCTTT

V gene: TRBV4-1
D gene: .
clone size: .
J gene: TRBJ2-3
CDR3 length: 16
CDR3 protein: CASSQDGAPGTDTQYF
CDR3 DNA: TGCGCCAGCAGCCAAGACGGTGCACCTGGCACAGATACGCAGTATTTT

V gene: TRBV18
D gene: .
clone size: .
J gene: TRBJ1-3
CDR3 length: 13
CDR3 protein: CASSPDSWGTIYF
CDR3 DNA: TGTGCCAGCTCACCGGATTCCTGGGGCACCATATATTTT

V gene: TRBV27
D gene: .
clone size: .
J gene: TRBJ2-7
CDR3 length: 13
CDR3 protein: CASASDRVYEQYF
CDR3 DNA: TGTGCCAGCGCTTCGGACAGAGTTTACGAGCAGTACTTC

V gene: TRBV11-2
D gene: .
clone size: few
J gene: TRBJ2-1
CDR3 length: 17
CDR3 protein: CASSLKLGQSSYNEQFF
CDR3 DNA: TGTGCCAGCAGCTTAAAGTTGGGGCAGAGCTCCTACAATGAGCAGTTCTTC

V gene: TRBV27
D gene: TRBD1
clone size: .
J gene: TRBJ1-1
CDR3 length: 13
CDR3 protein: CASSLSQGGQAFF
CDR3 DNA: TGTGCCAGCAGTCTCTCCCAGGGGGGACAAGCTTTCTTT

V gene: TRBV2
D gene: .
clone size: once
J gene: TRBJ2-1
CDR3 length: 11
CDR3 protein: CASSPAHEQFF
CDR3 DNA: TGTGCCAGCAGCCCAGCCCATGAGCAGTTCTTC

V gene: TRBV6-5
D gene: .
clone size: .
J gene: TRBJ1-6
CDR3 length: 12
CDR3 protein: CASSLANSPLHF
CDR3 DNA: TGTGCCAGCAGTTTAGCTAATTCACCCCTCCACTTT

V gene: TRBV9
D gene: .
clone size: .
J gene: TRBJ2-5
CDR3 length: 14
CDR3 protein: CASSVGPNGETQYF
CDR3 DNA: TGTGCCAGCAGCGTAGGACCTAACGGGGAGACCCAGTACTTC

V gene: TRBV6-5
D gene: .
clone size: .
J gene: TRBJ2-4
CDR3 length: 16
CDR3 protein: CASSYSHQLAKNIQYF
CDR3 DNA: TGTGCCAGCAGTTACTCGCATCAGTTAGCCAAAAACATTCAGTACTTC

V gene: TRBV7-2
D gene: .
clone size: few
J gene: TRBJ1-5
CDR3 length: 16
CDR3 protein: CASSLSGTYSNQPQHF
CDR3 DNA: TGTGCCAGCAGCTTATCCGGGACATATAGCAATCAGCCCCAGCATTTT

V gene: TRBV28
D gene: .
clone size: .
J gene: TRBJ1-2
CDR3 length: 13
CDR3 protein: CASSPPTWDGYTF
CDR3 DNA: TGTGCCAGCAGTCCGCCTACATGGGATGGCTACACCTTC

V gene: TRBV7-9
D gene: TRBD1
clone size: .
J gene: TRBJ1-2
CDR3 length: 13
CDR3 protein: CASSHKTGRGYTF
CDR3 DNA: TGTGCCAGCAGCCACAAGACAGGGCGCGGCTACACCTTC

V gene: TRBV4-3
D gene: .
clone size: once
J gene: TRBJ2-1
CDR3 length: 15
CDR3 protein: CASSQESSGYNEQFF
CDR3 DNA: TGCGCCAGCAGCCAAGAGTCAAGCGGATACAATGAGCAGTTCTTC

V gene: TRBV27
D gene: TRBD1
clone size: .
J gene: TRBJ1-6
CDR3 length: 15
CDR3 protein: CASSRQGAVNSPLHF
CDR3 DNA: TGTGCCAGCAGCCGACAGGGGGCGGTGAATTCACCCCTCCACTTT

V gene: TRBV7-9
D gene: TRBD1
clone size: .
J gene: TRBJ2-7
CDR3 length: 15
CDR3 protein: CASSPRTGGVYEQYF
CDR3 DNA: TGTGCCAGCAGCCCGAGGACAGGGGGCGTCTACGAGCAGTACTTC

V gene: TRBV18
D gene: TRBD2
clone size: .
J gene: TRBJ2-3
CDR3 length: 14
CDR3 protein: CASSPTGGADTQYF
CDR3 DNA: TGTGCCAGCTCACCAACGGGGGGGGCAGATACGCAGTATTTT

V gene: TRBV5-8
D gene: .
clone size: .
J gene: TRBJ1-3
CDR3 length: 13
CDR3 protein: CASKSWVGNTIYF
CDR3 DNA: TGTGCCAGCAAAAGCTGGGTCGGAAACACCATATATTTT

V gene: TRBV29-1
D gene: .
clone size: few
J gene: TRBJ2-1
CDR3 length: 14
CDR3 protein: CSAGQDYSYNEQFF
CDR3 DNA: TGCAGCGCAGGACAGGACTATTCCTACAATGAGCAGTTCTTC

V gene: TRBV9
D gene: TRBD2
clone size: .
J gene: TRBJ2-3
CDR3 length: 15
CDR3 protein: CASSVAGGASDTQYF
CDR3 DNA: TGTGCCAGCAGCGTAGCCGGGGGGGCAAGCGATACGCAGTATTTT

V gene: TRBV19
D gene: .
clone size: .
J gene: TRBJ1-5
CDR3 length: 15
CDR3 protein: CASLVRTHSNQPQHF
CDR3 DNA: TGTGCCAGTCTAGTCCGGACTCATAGCAATCAGCCCCAGCATTTT

V gene: TRBV7-2
D gene: .
clone size: .
J gene: TRBJ2-7
CDR3 length: 17
CDR3 protein: CASSLDLETGTLYEQYF
CDR3 DNA: TGTGCCAGCAGCTTAGATTTGGAGACAGGCACTCTCTACGAGCAGTACTTC

V gene: TRBV2
D gene: .
clone size: .
J gene: TRBJ2-3
CDR3 length: 14
CDR3 protein: CASGVGLSTDTQYF
CDR3 DNA: TGTGCCAGCGGGGTCGGGTTGAGCACAGATACGCAGTATTTT

V gene: TRBV5-1
D gene: .
clone size: .
J gene: TRBJ1-2
CDR3 length: 14
CDR3 protein: CASSLTETQSGYTF
CDR3 DNA: TGCGCCAGCAGCTTAACTGAGACCCAAAGCGGCTACACCTTC